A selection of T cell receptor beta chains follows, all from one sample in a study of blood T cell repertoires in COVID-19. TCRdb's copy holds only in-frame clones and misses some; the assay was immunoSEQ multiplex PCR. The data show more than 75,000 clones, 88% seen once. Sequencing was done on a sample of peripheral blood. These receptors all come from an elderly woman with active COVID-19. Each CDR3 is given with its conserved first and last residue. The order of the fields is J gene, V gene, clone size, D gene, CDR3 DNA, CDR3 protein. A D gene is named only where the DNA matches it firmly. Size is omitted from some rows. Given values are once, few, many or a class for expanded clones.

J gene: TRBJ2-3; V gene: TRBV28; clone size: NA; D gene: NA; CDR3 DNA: TGTGCCAGCAGTTGGGCCGGGACTGGTCCCACAGATACGCAGTATTTT; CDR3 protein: CASSWAGTGPTDTQYF
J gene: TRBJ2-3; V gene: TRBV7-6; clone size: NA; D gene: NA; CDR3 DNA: TGTGCCAGCAGCTTAGTTTCACAGTCGGGCACAGATACGCAGTATTTT; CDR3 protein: CASSLVSQSGTDTQYF
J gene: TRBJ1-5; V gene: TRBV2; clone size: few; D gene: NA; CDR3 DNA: TGTGCCAGCAGGTGGGACATTAGCAATCAGCCCCAGCATTTT; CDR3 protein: CASRWDISNQPQHF
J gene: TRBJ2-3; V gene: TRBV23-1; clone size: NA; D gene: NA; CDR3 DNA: TGCGCCAGCGGGCACCGTACGCAGTATTTT; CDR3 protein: CASGHRTQYF
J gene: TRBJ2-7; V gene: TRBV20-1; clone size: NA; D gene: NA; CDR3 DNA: TGCAGTGCTAGTGACGTCTACGAGCAGTACTTC; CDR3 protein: CSASDVYEQYF
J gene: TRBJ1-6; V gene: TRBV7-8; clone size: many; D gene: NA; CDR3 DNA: TGTGCCAGCAGCTTACCGGATTCACCCCTCCACTTT; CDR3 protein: CASSLPDSPLHF
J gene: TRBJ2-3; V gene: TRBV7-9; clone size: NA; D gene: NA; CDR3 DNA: TGTGCCAGCAGCTTTTCAGGCGGGAGCACAGATACGCAGTATTTT; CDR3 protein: CASSFSGGSTDTQYF
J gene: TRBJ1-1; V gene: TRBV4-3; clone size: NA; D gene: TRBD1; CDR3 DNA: TGCGCCAGCAGCCAAGTGAGGGGGCGCTTCACTGAAGCTTTCTTT; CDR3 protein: CASSQVRGRFTEAFF
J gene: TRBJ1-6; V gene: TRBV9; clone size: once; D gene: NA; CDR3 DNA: TGTGCCAGCAGCGTAGTGGGGACAACCGATTCACCCCTCCACTTT; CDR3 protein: CASSVVGTTDSPLHF
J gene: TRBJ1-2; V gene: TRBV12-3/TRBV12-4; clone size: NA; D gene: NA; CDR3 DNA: TGTGCCAGCAGGCCGCCCCTCGGGGGCTACACCTTC; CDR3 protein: CASRPPLGGYTF
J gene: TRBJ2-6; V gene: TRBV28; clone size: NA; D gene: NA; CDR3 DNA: TGTGCCAGCAGTCCCCCTGAGTACTCTGGGGCCAACGTCCTGACTTTC; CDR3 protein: CASSPPEYSGANVLTF
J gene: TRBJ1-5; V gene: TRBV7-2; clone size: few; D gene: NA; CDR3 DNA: TGTGCCAGCAGCTCAGACACTTTTCTGCCCCAGCATTTT; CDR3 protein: CASSSDTFLPQHF
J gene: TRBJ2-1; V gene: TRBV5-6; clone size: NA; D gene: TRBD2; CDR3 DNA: TGTGCCAGCAGCTTGGGACTAGCGGGTACTTACAATGAGCAGTTCTTC; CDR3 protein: CASSLGLAGTYNEQFF
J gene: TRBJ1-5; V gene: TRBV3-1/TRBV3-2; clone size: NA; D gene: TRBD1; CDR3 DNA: TGTGCCAGCAGCCAGAGGACAGGGATTCAGCATTTT; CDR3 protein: CASSQRTGIQHF
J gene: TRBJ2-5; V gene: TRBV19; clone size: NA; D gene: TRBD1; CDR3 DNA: TGTGCCAGTAAGCGACAGGGGTCCGGGAAAGAGACCCAGTACTTC; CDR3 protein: CASKRQGSGKETQYF
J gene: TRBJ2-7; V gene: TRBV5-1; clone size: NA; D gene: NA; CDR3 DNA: TGCGCCAGCGCCCCCGGGGGGCAGAACCGCTACGAGCAGTACTTC; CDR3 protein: CASAPGGQNRYEQYF
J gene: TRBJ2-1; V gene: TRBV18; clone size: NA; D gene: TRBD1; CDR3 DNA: TGTGCCAGCTCACCGACAGGGGGTAGGCTTTTGGATGAGCAGTTCTTC; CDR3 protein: CASSPTGGRLLDEQFF
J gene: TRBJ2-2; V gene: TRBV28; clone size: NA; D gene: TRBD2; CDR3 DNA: TGTGCCAGCAGGAAACTAGCGGGAGGTGTCACCGGGGAGCTGTTTTTT; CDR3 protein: CASRKLAGGVTGELFF
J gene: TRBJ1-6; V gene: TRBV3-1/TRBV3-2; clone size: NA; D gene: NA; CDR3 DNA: TGTGCCAGCAGCCAAGAACAATATAGAAGGGGAAATTCACCCCTCCACTTT; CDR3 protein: CASSQEQYRRGNSPLHF
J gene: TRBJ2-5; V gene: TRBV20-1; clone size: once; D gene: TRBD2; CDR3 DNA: TGCAGTGCTAGTAGGGCTAGCGGGGACCAGTACTTC; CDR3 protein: CSASRASGDQYF